A single sample is the source of the 24 T cell receptor beta chains below, sequenced in a study of blood T cell repertoires in COVID-19. Clones were sequenced by immunoSEQ multiplex PCR, and TCRdb holds only the in-frame ones, with some missing. The data hold a few hundred thousand clones, with 84% observed a single time. The sequenced material came from peripheral blood. Receptor source: a man aged 60 to 69 with acute or convalescent COVID-19.

This clone occurred a few times. The rearrangement links TRBV14 to TRBJ1-4; D remains unclear. Germline-derived CDR1 and CDR2 are SGHDN and FVKESK. The length of the CDR3 is 21 residues. The V end lost 0 bases, the J end lost 5 bases, and 28 bases lay between the germline ends. The CDR3 DNA sequence: TGTGCCAGCAGCCAAGACCAAGTGGACCACGGGATGGGGAAGACAAATGAAAAACTGTTTTTT. Its protein product is CASSQDQVDHGMGKTNEKLFF.

The chain carries TRBV2 and TRBJ1-1; 7 bases agree with TRBD1. Trimming at V came to 1 base and at J to 7 bases, leaving 3 bases not matched to a gene. Germline loops: CDR1 SNHLY, CDR2 FYNNEI. CDR3 length equals 13 residues. The CDR3 sequence is CASSEGGTVEAFF. For the CDR3, the DNA is TGTGCCAGCAGTGAAGGCGGGACAGTTGAAGCTTTCTTT.

This clone has a single count. The genes are TRBV29-1 and TRBJ1-5, with 10 bases fitting TRBD1. Germline-derived CDR1 and CDR2 are SQVTM and ANQGSEA. This CDR3 has 13 residues. The V gene end was trimmed by 7 bases and the J gene end by 2 bases; junction bases not matched to a gene: 2. The CDR3 region has the DNA TGCAGCGCCGGGACAGGGGGCAATCAGCCCCAGCATTTT. This translates into CSAGTGGNQPQHF.

The chain is built from TRBV5-8 and TRBJ1-4; D call uncertain. Trimming stripped 0 bases from V and 4 bases from J, with 10 bases between. This CDR3 has 15 amino acids. The germline gives CDR1 SGHTS, CDR2 YDEGEE. The DNA of the CDR3 is TGTGCCAGCAGCTTGGGACGCAGGATTAATGAAAAACTGTTTTTT. Encoded protein: CASSLGRRINEKLFF.

The chain joins TRBV27 to TRBJ2-3; D is uncertain. The V end lost 7 bases, the J end lost 6 bases, and 8 bases lay between the germline ends. There are 11 residues in the CDR3. CDR1 and CDR2 from the germline V gene are MNHEY and SMNVEV (reference sequence). The CDR3 here is CASTLRDTQYF. Here the CDR3 DNA reads TGTGCCAGCACCCTCCGGGATACGCAGTATTTT.

CDR3: CASSSDTGELFF. For the CDR3, the DNA is TGTGCCAGCAGCAGCGACACCGGGGAGCTGTTTTTT. The J gene is TRBJ2-2, the V gene TRBV6-5, with D hard to call. In germline, CDR1 is MNHEY, CDR2 SVGAGI. The CDR3 is 12 amino acids. The V gene lost 6 bases and the J gene lost 3 bases, with 5 bases spanning the gap.

The chain couples TRBV5-1 to TRBJ1-1; no firm D call. Germline CDR1 is SGHRS and CDR2 is YFSETQ. The CDR3 is 13 amino acids. V lost 0 bases and J lost 2, with 5 bases in between. CDR3 DNA: TGCGCCAGCAGCTTGGAGAGAAACACTGAAGCTTTCTTT. It yields the protein CASSLERNTEAFF.

This chain joins TRBV24-1 and TRBJ2-7; TRBD1 matches 7 bases. V shed 0 bases, J shed 3 bases, and the junction held 7 bases outside the gene matches. Per germline, CDR1 KGHDR and CDR2 SFDVKD. The CDR3 spans 16 residues. This CDR3 reads CATSDLRDREIYEQYF. Written as DNA, the CDR3 is TGTGCCACCAGTGATTTGCGAGACAGGGAGATCTACGAGCAGTACTTC.

The V gene is TRBV7-8, the J gene TRBJ1-5, with TRBD1 matching 7 bases. Germline V gene sequence: CDR1 SGHVS, CDR2 FQNEAQ. V shed 5 bases and J 1 base; nucleotides not matched to a gene: 8. The CDR3 length is 16 residues. The chain's CDR3 is CASSPRQGLSNQPQHF. The CDR3 nucleotides read TGTGCCAGCAGCCCCCGACAGGGCCTAAGCAATCAGCCCCAGCATTTT.

The gene calls are TRBV30 and TRBJ1-2, with D tentatively TRBD1 (6 bases). There are 12 residues in the CDR3. In germline, CDR1 is GTSNPN, CDR2 SVGIG (reference sequence). V gave up 0 bases and J gave up 7 bases, with 9 bases separating them. The CDR3 sequence: CAWSVRGAGYTF. DNA for the CDR3: TGTGCCTGGAGTGTACGGGGGGCTGGCTACACCTTC.

CDR3 loop: CASSGQRGAYNEQFF. In nucleotides, the CDR3 is TGTGCCAGCAGTGGACAGCGGGGGGCTTACAATGAGCAGTTCTTC. The V and J genes are TRBV6-2 or TRBV6-3 and TRBJ2-1; 9 nucleotides line up with TRBD2. The junction had 6 bases not matched to a gene; V was cut back by 5 bases and J by 4 bases. CDR1 and CDR2 (germline): MNHEY, SVGEGT. The length of the CDR3 is 15 residues.

V is TRBV25-1 and J is TRBJ1-5; TRBD1 matches 9 bases. In germline, CDR1 is MGHDK, CDR2 SYGVNS. The length of the CDR3 is 15 residues. Trimming took 4 bases from V and 4 from J; bases not matched to a gene: 5. CDR3 sequence (DNA): TGTGCCAGCAGTGCGGCCGGGACAGGGAATCAGCCCCAGCATTTT. It is translated as CASSAAGTGNQPQHF.

The chain couples TRBV12-3 or TRBV12-4 to TRBJ1-2, with D unclear. The CDR3 loop spans 12 amino acids. Between the trimmed V and J ends, which lost 7 bases and 6 bases, there was a span of 12 bases. The CDR3 nucleotides read TGTGCCAGCACCCACGAAGGAGATGGCTACACCTTC. Protein: CASTHEGDGYTF.

The chain links TRBV19 to TRBJ2-7; maybe TRBD2 (5 bases). There are 15 residues in the CDR3. The germline gives CDR1 LNHDA, CDR2 SQIVND (reference sequence). The germline V and J ends were trimmed by 4 bases and 3 bases, with 16 bases remaining between them. The CDR3 here is CASSRTRGVLYEQYF. CDR3 coding DNA: TGTGCCAGTAGTAGAACTAGAGGAGTCCTCTACGAGCAGTACTTC.

The genes are TRBV19 and TRBJ2-5; 12 nucleotides line up with TRBD1. Germline V gene lookup returns CDR1 LNHDA and CDR2 SQIVND (reference sequence). This CDR3 comprises 14 residues. The V and J ends lost 4 bases and 7 bases, in that order; junction bases with no gene match: 4. CDR3 sequence reads: CASSRGQGAGTQYF. The CDR3 DNA reads as TGTGCCAGTAGTAGGGGACAGGGGGCAGGGACCCAGTACTTC.

The chain has TRBV6-2 or TRBV6-3 and TRBJ2-7; the match to TRBD2 covers 10 bases. V lost 7 bases and J lost 3; bases outside the gene matches: 9. This CDR3 contains 15 residues. Germline V CDR1 and CDR2: MNHEY, SVGEGT. The CDR3 region is CASNPSGGWSYEQYF. CDR3 coding DNA: TGTGCCAGCAACCCTAGCGGGGGCTGGAGCTACGAGCAGTACTTC.

The chain carries TRBV28 and TRBJ1-1, with D possibly TRBD1 on 6 matching bases. This CDR3 region has 16 residues. Trimming left V 7 bases short and J 2 bases short, with 20 bases between. Germline V gene sequence: CDR1 MDHEN, CDR2 SYDVKM. This CDR3 reads CASTDRGAGVNTEAFF. The CDR3 DNA reads as TGTGCCAGCACCGATAGGGGGGCGGGAGTAAACACTGAAGCTTTCTTT.

This chain joins TRBV27 and TRBJ1-2; 12 positions match TRBD1. The CDR3 contains 14 residues. CDR1 and CDR2 (germline): MNHEY, SMNVEV (reference sequence). V lost 6 bases to trimming and J lost 5 bases; unmatched junction nucleotides: 4. The CDR3 region is CASSRDRGQYGYTF. The CDR3 DNA follows: TGTGCCAGCAGCCGGGACAGGGGGCAGTATGGCTACACCTTC.

The rearrangement uses TRBV27 and TRBJ2-3; D may be TRBD1 (6 bases). Trimming stripped 2 bases from V and 0 bases from J, with 12 bases between. From germline, CDR1 is MNHEY and CDR2 SMNVEV (reference sequence). The CDR3 has 16 residues. The CDR3, as DNA: TGTGCCAGCAGTTTAGGTTGGGGGCGAAGCACAGATACGCAGTATTTT. Translated: CASSLGWGRSTDTQYF.

This chain uses TRBV19 with TRBJ2-1; possible D gene TRBD1, 6 bases. V lost 4 bases and J lost 4, with 14 bases in between. There are 15 residues in the CDR3. CDR1 LNHDA and CDR2 SQIVND come from the germline V gene (reference sequence). As DNA, the CDR3 is TGTGCCAGTAGTACAGTACGAGGGGGTTACAATGAGCAGTTCTTC. Translation: CASSTVRGGYNEQFF.

This sequence joins TRBV7-9 and TRBJ2-1; 7 positions match TRBD1. The CDR3 totals 15 residues. Germline CDR1 and CDR2: SEHNR and FQNEAQ (reference sequence). V lost 5 bases to trimming and J lost 2 bases; unmatched junction nucleotides: 6. As DNA, the CDR3 is TGTGCCAGCAGCCCCCCGACAGGGCCCTACAATGAGCAGTTCTTC. It is translated as CASSPPTGPYNEQFF.

This clone was observed once. This chain joins TRBV9 and TRBJ2-2; perhaps TRBD2 as D (6 bases). Germline V lookup: CDR1 SGDLS, CDR2 YYNGEE. This CDR3 is 15 amino acids long. V lost 4 bases to trimming and J lost 5 bases, with 15 bases between them. CDR3 residues: CASSFRGTPTGELFF. Here the CDR3 DNA reads TGTGCCAGCAGCTTCCGTGGGACTCCAACCGGGGAGCTGTTTTTT.

The rearrangement joins TRBV9 to TRBJ1-1; D remains ambiguous. Trimming shortened V by 4 bases and J by 2 bases, and 12 bases separated the two germline ends. CDR3 size: 14 residues. The germline CDR1 and CDR2 sequences are SGDLS and YYNGEE. The CDR3 DNA is TGTGCCAGCAGCCGGGCGGGGAGCAACACTGAAGCTTTCTTT. This codes for CASSRAGSNTEAFF.

This clone was picked up a small number of times. The V gene is TRBV7-9, the J gene TRBJ1-2, with D possibly TRBD1 on 6 matching bases. The V end was cut by 5 bases, the J end by 8 bases, with 21 bases between. Germline loops: CDR1 SEHNR, CDR2 FQNEAQ (reference sequence). This CDR3 region has 15 residues. DNA for the CDR3: TGTGCCAGCAGCACACAGGACAGCAGAGGCCGGGGCTACACCTTC. It translates to CASSTQDSRGRGYTF. Full variable domain (remainder filled in from reference TRBV7-9 and TRBJ1-2): DTGVSQNPRHKITKRGQNVTFRCDPISEHNRLYWYRQTLGQGPEFLTYFQNEAQLEKSRLLSDRFSAERPKGSFSTLEIQRTEQGDSAMYLCASSTQDSRGRGYTFGSGTRLTVV.